This T cell receptor beta chain is from a study of T cells after yellow fever vaccination (dated by TCRdb to about 2019). Broadly, across the study: Libraries from fractions with low cell numbers were prepared with the SMART-Seq v4 Ultra Low Input RNA kit. Blood was drawn at multiple timepoints before and after primary and secondary immunization, with bulk PBMC replicates and cell subsets isolated. The cohort comprised two healthy male donors, one aged 18 to 30 and one aged 30 to 39 years. To follow T-cell clones before and after both primary and booster YFV17D yellow fever vaccination, bulk TCR alpha and beta repertoires underwent longitudinal sequencing. The investigation overall reported the following: A small fraction of clonotypes showed up in both the CD4 and CD8 compartments, probably as a result of convergent recombination. Only a couple of donors were included in the study, so the extent to which the findings can be generalized is limited. Most clones expanded after primary vaccination were re-detected after the booster (almost 98% of CD4 and around 88% of CD8), suggesting broad memory maintenance. Computational filtering was required because FACS-sorted repertoires could contain abundant contaminating clonotypes from the bulk population. Compared with the primary T-cell response, the secondary T-cell response was weaker but faster, peaking on day 5 rather than day 15.

Worth noting for this clonotype: The clone's antigen remains unknown. Per-base qualities were not stored, and no clone one base away is much larger.

The label giving this sample's treatment or condition can be read as: live attenuated yellow fever vaccine strain. PBMCs were isolated from peripheral blood using a standard Ficoll-Paque protocol. Dynabeads CD4 and CD8 positive selection kits were used to isolate the CD4 and CD8 T-cell fractions. TriZol was used to extract RNA from bulk PBMCs, from CD4 and CD8 fractions, and from dextramer-positive and dextramer-negative fractions. V lost 3 bases and J lost 5 bases; the stretch between them is 11 bases long. The CDR3 sequence holds 13 residues, the cysteine and phenylalanine included. Left in the record is the CDR3 DNA by itself, 39 bases read in frame from the first base. CDR1 and CDR2 (SGDLS, YYNGEE) derive from the germline V gene. Sequencing was performed on an Illumina NovaSeq 6000. Synthesis of TCR cDNA relied on 5'RACE template switching, a step that introduced a universal primer site along with unique molecular identifiers. Priming for cDNA synthesis came from both the TCR alpha and TCR beta constant segments. Library amplification used two PCR steps, and the second PCR step added sample barcodes and sequencing adapters. Sequencing of libraries was done on Illumina HiSeq 2500 (2x100 bp) or NovaSeq (2x150 bp). On the study's bioinformatics: Demultiplexing of reads and collapsing into UMI consensus sequences were performed with MIGEC, and V(D)J alignment was carried out with MiXCR. Vaccine-responding clonotypes were defined with edgeR using replicate PBMC samples, requiring FDR below 0.01 and a log2 fold change above 5 up to day 15. CD4 or CD8 identity was assigned to each bulk clonotype according to whether the clonotype was present at higher abundance in the sequenced CD4 repertoire or the sequenced CD8 repertoire. TCRdb itself trimmed the public reads at Q25 with fastp, ran MiXCR and retained productive beta chains. Identical CDR3 proteins give one entry, which carries the most common genes and DNA. TCRdb's processing, not the authors' own work, is the source of the V and J calls. In this sample the table shows some 340,000 distinct CDR3 sequences, about 10% of which occur a single time. The ten largest clones represent under 4% of the sample.

The TCR comes from a man aged 18 to 30 who received the YFV17D yellow fever vaccine. This sequence uses TRBV9 and TRBJ2-5; possibly the D gene is TRBD2, per 6 matching bases. The specimen comprised CD4+ T cells sorted from PBMCs, sampled 45 days after the yellow fever booster vaccination. The CDR3 reads as follows: CASSAPGGETQYF. At the DNA level, the sequence is TGTGCCAGCAGCGCGCCAGGAGGGGAGACCCAGTACTTC. Extended through the reference TRBV9 and TRBJ2-5 proteins, this CDR3 yields the full variable domain: DSGVTQTPKHLITATGQRVTLRCSPRSGDLSVYWYQQSLDQGLQFLIQYYNGEERAKGNILERFSAQQFPDLHSELNLSSLELGDSALYFCASSAPGGETQYFGPGTRLLVL.